Below are 24 T cell receptor beta chains sequenced from a single sample in a study of cytomegalovirus exposure and HLA in healthy donors. A multiplex PCR was run with 60 Vbeta primers and 13 Jbeta primers. Data came from immunoSEQ multiplex PCR; TCRdb stores just in-frame clones and leaves some out. This table holds 150,000 or so clones, about 77% found once. Input material: PBMCs. These TCRs come from a man between 25 and 39 years old in good health and CMV-seronegative.

This clone was seen only once. CDR3 residues: CASSPPGQYYEQYF. CDR3 nucleotide sequence: TGTGCCAGCTCACCACCGGGACAGTACTACGAGCAGTACTTC. V and J are TRBV18 and TRBJ2-7; 7 nucleotides match TRBD1. CDR3 length: 14 amino acids. V shed 0 bases, J shed 3 bases, and the junction held 2 bases outside the gene matches. The germline gives CDR1 KGHSH, CDR2 LQKENI.

V and J are TRBV10-1 and TRBJ2-7, with D maybe TRBD1 (7 bases). Germline CDR1 WNHNN, CDR2 SYGVQD (reference sequence). V was clipped by 7 bases and J by 7 bases, with 20 bases between them. This CDR3 spans 14 amino acids. The CDR3 DNA reads TGCGCCAGCACCCGGGACAGCCACGGGGGAGAGCAGTACTTC. This translates into CASTRDSHGGEQYF.

In DNA form, the CDR3 reads TGTGCCAGCAGCGTACCAGGGGGAAGAAGCACAGATACGCAGTATTTT. The encoded protein is CASSVPGGRSTDTQYF. V usage is TRBV7-9 and J usage is TRBJ2-3, with 7 nucleotides matching TRBD1. J gave up 0 bases and V 5 bases, and 8 bases lay outside the gene matches. Germline V gene lookup returns CDR1 SEHNR and CDR2 FQNEAQ (reference sequence). The CDR3 extends over 16 amino acids.

The rearrangement links TRBV19 to TRBJ2-1; a possible D gene is TRBD2 (5 bases). The CDR3 is made up of 14 amino acids. Trimming shortened V by 3 bases and J by 8 bases, and 14 bases separated the two germline ends. The germline gives CDR1 LNHDA, CDR2 SQIVND (reference sequence). CDR3 nucleotides: TGTGCCAGTAGTATGGGCGGGCCTGGGGATGAGCAGTTCTTC. It yields the protein CASSMGGPGDEQFF.

This rearrangement joins TRBV19 to TRBJ2-5; D not certain. Deletions cut 1 base from V and 6 bases from J, with 3 bases between. Germline V gene sequence: CDR1 LNHDA, CDR2 SQIVND (reference sequence). This CDR3 spans 11 amino acids. CDR3 protein: CASSIAKTQYF. For the CDR3, the DNA is TGTGCCAGTAGTATAGCCAAGACCCAGTACTTC.

Concerning this clone itself: The sample carries other DNA sequences with the same CDR3. The V and J genes are TRBV14 and TRBJ1-6; D unresolved. This CDR3 is built from 15 residues. Per the germline V gene, CDR1 is SGHDN and CDR2 is FVKESK. Trimming stripped 7 bases from V and 0 bases from J, with 10 bases between. CDR3 residues: CASMEGGSYNSPLHF. The CDR3 region has the DNA TGTGCCAGCATGGAGGGCGGCTCCTATAATTCACCCCTCCACTTT.

CDR3 nucleotide sequence: TGTGCCAGCATCCTGGGACAGTGGGGAGGCAATCAGCCCCAGCATTTT. It codes for CASILGQWGGNQPQHF. J is TRBJ1-5 and V is TRBV27, with TRBD1 matching over 7 bases. This CDR3 has 16 amino acids. Germline CDR1 and CDR2: MNHEY and SMNVEV (reference sequence). V lost 7 bases and J lost 2; bases outside the gene matches: 11.

The rearrangement joins TRBV2 to TRBJ2-1; 9 bases are shared with TRBD1. This CDR3 is 17 amino acids long. Germline-derived CDR1 and CDR2 are SNHLY and FYNNEI. Unmatched junction bases numbered 13, after V lost 6 bases and J lost 4 bases. This CDR3 reads CASSPPVGQGTYNEQFF. The CDR3 DNA reads TGTGCCAGCAGCCCGCCGGTGGGACAGGGTACTTACAATGAGCAGTTCTTC.

This chain uses TRBV6-1 with TRBJ2-2; TRBD1 matches 11 bases. The germline V gene encodes CDR1 MNHNS and CDR2 SASEGT. With 4 bases clipped from V and 7 bases from J, the junction kept 2 bases outside the gene matches. CDR3 length: 14 residues. For the CDR3, the DNA is TGTGCCAGCAGTGGGACAGGGGGCGGCGGGGAGCTGTTTTTT. It is translated as CASSGTGGGGELFF.

This rearrangement joins TRBV28 to TRBJ2-1; TRBD2 agrees at 7 bases. With 4 bases clipped from V and 9 bases from J, the junction kept 6 bases outside the gene matches. The CDR3 has 13 amino acids. Germline V CDR1 and CDR2: MDHEN, SYDVKM. CDR3 bases: TGTGCCAGCAGTTCACGACTAGCAGGTGAGCAGTTCTTC. It is translated as CASSSRLAGEQFF.

V and J are TRBV27 and TRBJ2-3; TRBD1 might be the D (6 bases). The CDR3 spans 17 residues. Trimming removed 4 bases at V and 5 bases at J, with 22 bases between. Germline V gives CDR1 MNHEY, CDR2 SMNVEV (reference sequence). CDR3 sequence reads: CASSSPRDKGQGDTQYF. The CDR3, as DNA: TGTGCCAGCAGTTCCCCCCGGGACAAGGGGCAGGGAGATACGCAGTATTTT.

The V call is TRBV28, the J call TRBJ2-2, with D perhaps matching TRBD2 (5 bases). V gave up 1 base and J gave up 3 bases, with 9 bases separating them. Germline values: CDR1 MDHEN, CDR2 SYDVKM. The CDR3 is 15 residues long. As DNA, the CDR3 is TGTGCCAGCAGTTTATTAAGCGGCTACACCGGGGAGCTGTTTTTT. Translation: CASSLLSGYTGELFF.

The chain combines TRBV28 with TRBJ1-1; 11 nucleotides align to TRBD1. With 5 bases clipped from V and 10 bases from J, the junction kept 9 bases outside the gene matches. The CDR3 covers 14 residues. Per the germline V gene, CDR1 is MDHEN and CDR2 is SYDVKM. CDR3 coding DNA: TGTGCCAGCAGTCAACCGGACAGGGGGCGCCTAGCTTTCTTT. Residues: CASSQPDRGRLAFF.

The chain couples TRBV7-2 to TRBJ1-5; D remains ambiguous. The length of the CDR3 is 15 residues. In germline, CDR1 is SGHTA, CDR2 FQGNSA. The ends were cut back, 0 bases at V and 0 bases at J, with 6 bases in the middle. The CDR3 here is CASSLARYSNQPQHF. The CDR3 DNA reads as TGTGCCAGCAGCTTAGCCCGGTATAGCAATCAGCCCCAGCATTTT.

The chain couples TRBV28 to TRBJ1-6, with D perhaps matching TRBD1 (6 bases). Germline V CDR1 and CDR2: MDHEN, SYDVKM. The CDR3 loop spans 12 amino acids. CDR3 region: CGTGGTNSPLHF. As DNA, the CDR3 is TGTGGGACGGGGGGCACCAATTCACCCCTCCACTTT.

The gene calls are TRBV18 and TRBJ1-1; 9 bases fit TRBD1. Germline V gene data show CDR1 as KGHSH and CDR2 as LQKENI. V was clipped by 6 bases and J by 3 bases; unmatched bases: 8. The CDR3 consists of 15 residues. The CDR3 spells CASSAGTGTYTEAFF. In DNA form, the CDR3 reads TGTGCCAGCTCCGCCGGGACAGGGACCTACACTGAAGCTTTCTTT.

This clone was seen a handful of times. V gene TRBV4-3 combines with J gene TRBJ1-4; possible D gene TRBD1, 6 bases. Germline values: CDR1 LGHNA, CDR2 YSLEER. Between the trimmed V and J ends, which lost 0 bases and 3 bases, there was a span of 14 bases. The CDR3 has 17 amino acids. As DNA, the CDR3 is TGCGCCAGCAGCCAAGATATTAGCAGGGGACCTAATGAAAAACTGTTTTTT. Encoded protein: CASSQDISRGPNEKLFF.

This clone was picked up one time. This chain connects TRBV27 to TRBJ2-2, with 10 bases fitting TRBD2. V gave up 6 bases and J gave up 7 bases; unmatched junction bases: 5. The CDR3 length is 14 residues. Germline V lookup: CDR1 MNHEY, CDR2 SMNVEV (reference sequence). CDR3 nucleotide sequence: TGTGCCAGCAGACTAGCGGGAACGGGCGGGGAGCTGTTTTTT. Amino acids: CASRLAGTGGELFF.

In this sample, this clone turned up a few times. The J gene is TRBJ2-7, the V gene TRBV29-1; the match to TRBD1 covers 10 bases. This CDR3 has 13 residues. Germline loops: CDR1 SQVTM, CDR2 ANQGSEA. Trimming took 0 bases from V and 7 from J; bases not matched to a gene: 3. This CDR3 is CSVEDRTGGEQYF. The CDR3 DNA sequence: TGCAGCGTTGAAGATAGGACAGGGGGTGAGCAGTACTTC.

V usage is TRBV12-5 and J usage is TRBJ2-1; 10 bases are shared with TRBD2. This CDR3 contains 16 residues. Trimming cost V 3 bases and J 5 bases; bases outside gene matches: 7. CDR1 LGHNT and CDR2 FRNRAP come from the germline V gene. The CDR3 protein is CASGFSGGAEDNEQFF. Here the CDR3 DNA reads TGTGCTAGTGGTTTCAGCGGGGGGGCCGAAGACAATGAGCAGTTCTTC.

V usage is TRBV11-3 and J usage is TRBJ1-5; TRBD1 matches 7 bases. CDR1 SGHNT and CDR2 YENEEA come from the germline V gene. This CDR3 region has 14 residues. Trimming removed 6 bases from V and 3 bases from J; junction bases left unmatched: 5. The CDR3 sequence: CASRLGQDNQPQHF. The CDR3 region has the DNA TGTGCCAGCAGACTTGGACAGGACAATCAGCCCCAGCATTTT. Drawing the rest from reference TRBV11-3 and TRBJ1-5, the complete variable domain is EAGVVQSPRYKIIEKKQPVAFWCNPISGHNTLYWYLQNLGQGPELLIRYENEEAVDDSQLPKDRFSAERLKGVDSTLKIQPAELGDSAVYLCASRLGQDNQPQHFGDGTRLSIL.

This clone was picked up a small number of times. The chain recombines TRBV2 with TRBJ2-5, with 8 bases matching TRBD2. Germline CDR1 reads SNHLY; CDR2 reads FYNNEI. Losses at the gene ends were 11 bases for V and 4 bases for J; bases not matched to a gene: 6. The length of the CDR3 is 12 residues. The CDR3: CAGGRLGETQYF. As DNA, the CDR3 is TGTGCCGGCGGGAGGTTAGGAGAGACCCAGTACTTC.

This clone has more than one count but fewer than ten. The chain has TRBV4-1 and TRBJ2-5, with 11 nucleotides matching TRBD2. V dropped 3 bases and J dropped 4; count of bases not matched to a gene: 4. The CDR3 is 15 residues long. CDR1 and CDR2 (germline): MGHRA, YSYEKL. CDR3 sequence: CASSQTSGTRETQYF. The CDR3 region has the DNA TGCGCCAGCAGCCAGACTAGCGGGACCCGAGAGACCCAGTACTTC.

This sequence joins TRBV4-3 and TRBJ2-3, with D possibly being TRBD1 (5 bases). The germline V gene encodes CDR1 LGHNA and CDR2 YSLEER. This CDR3 contains 13 residues. V lost 3 bases and J 3 bases, leaving 7 bases between the germline ends. CDR3: CASSQAGTDTQYF. The CDR3 bases are TGCGCCAGCAGCCAGGCAGGGACAGATACGCAGTATTTT.